This T cell receptor beta chain was captured in a study of T-cell memory formation after mild COVID-19. Losses at the gene ends were 3 bases for V and 7 bases for J; bases not matched to a gene: 6. CDR1 and CDR2 (germline): LGHDT, YNNKEL (reference sequence). The CDR3 is made up of 15 amino acids. From the 5' RACE reads, TCRdb called clonotypes with MiXCR, one entry per CDR3 protein. Of over 55,000 distinct CDR3 sequences in the sample, 12% were seen once. About this clonotype: Its antigen is unknown.

Study results and caveats: The study found balanced CD4/CD8 in clones contracting day 15 to 85 and a CD4+ lean in later expanders.

The clonotype originates from a man between 18 and 35 years old who had mild COVID-19 (a few samples of this study predate the infection). Cell type and time point are not known. Sequencing was done on a sample of PBMCs or a T cell subset sorted from them (not recorded which). The rearrangement links TRBV3-1 to TRBJ1-6, with 7 bases fitting TRBD1. CDR3 nucleotides: TGTGCCAGCAGCCACTGGGACAGAGCAAATTCACCCCTCCACTTT. It codes for CASSHWDRANSPLHF.